These T cell receptor beta chains were read from a single sample in a study of T cell responses to AZD1222 COVID-19 vaccine. Sequenced by immunoSEQ multiplex PCR; TCRdb stores in-frame clones only, minus some. The repertoire holds tens of thousands of clones, with 87% as singletons. The sample consisted of peripheral blood, taken 28 days after the second AZD1222 dose. All receptors derive from an adult who received the AZD1222 COVID-19 vaccine. Both conserved end residues are part of each CDR3. D genes are given only for firm matches. Not all rows give a size; the values are once, few, many and, for expanded clones, a class.

j_call	cdr3_length	v_call	d_call	clone_size	cdr3_aa	cdr3_nt
TRBJ1-3	15	TRBV6-1	TRBD1	-	CASSENRGGGNTIYF	TGTGCCAGCAGTGAAAACAGGGGCGGTGGAAACACCATATATTTT
TRBJ1-4	16	TRBV2	TRBD1	-	CASSEIQGRRNEKLFF	TGTGCCAGCAGTGAAATACAGGGGAGAAGAAATGAAAAACTGTTTTTT
TRBJ1-2	14	TRBV5-6	-	-	CASSLASSSYGYTF	TGTGCCAGCAGCTTGGCCAGCTCGAGCTATGGCTACACCTTC
TRBJ2-3	12	TRBV28	-	-	CASSSVADTQYF	TGTGCCAGCAGTTCGGTCGCAGATACGCAGTATTTT
TRBJ2-7	15	TRBV9	-	-	CASSVGPKGPYEQYF	TGTGCCAGCAGCGTTGGCCCCAAAGGGCCCTACGAGCAGTACTTC
TRBJ2-7	14	TRBV5-1	TRBD1	-	CASSVRDSSYEQYF	TGCGCCAGCAGCGTACGGGACAGCTCCTACGAGCAGTACTTC
TRBJ1-3	19	TRBV9	-	-	CASSVEGGGAGRSGNTIYF	TGTGCCAGCAGCGTAGAAGGTGGCGGGGCAGGCCGCTCTGGAAACACCATATATTTT
TRBJ2-4	13	TRBV10-2	-	once	CASSDPAKNIQYF	TGCGCCAGCAGTGACCCAGCCAAAAACATTCAGTACTTC
TRBJ1-1	15	TRBV9	-	-	CASSPRGGLNTEAFF	TGTGCCAGCAGCCCCCGCGGGGGGCTGAACACTGAAGCTTTCTTT
TRBJ2-2	15	TRBV24-1	TRBD2	-	CATSPAGVATGELFF	TGTGCCACCAGCCCAGCGGGAGTAGCCACCGGGGAGCTGTTTTTT
TRBJ2-1	16	TRBV7-6	-	-	CASSLNPGTNVNEQFF	TGTGCCAGCAGCCTAAATCCCGGGACCAACGTCAATGAGCAGTTCTTC
TRBJ1-2	13	TRBV29-1	-	few	CSVRETGARGYTF	TGCAGCGTCCGTGAGACAGGCGCGCGGGGCTACACCTTC
TRBJ1-4	16	TRBV5-6	-	-	CASSLLSGALNEKLFF	TGTGCCAGCAGCTTGCTATCAGGGGCCCTTAATGAAAAACTGTTTTTT
TRBJ2-7	19	TRBV23-1	TRBD2	few	CASSQSYIGLVVYYYEQYF	TGCGCCAGCAGTCAATCGTACATCGGACTAGTGGTTTATTATTACGAGCAGTACTTC
TRBJ1-5	18	TRBV28	TRBD1	-	CASSHNPSGTGGNQPQHF	TGTGCCAGCAGTCATAATCCCTCCGGGACAGGGGGCAATCAGCCCCAGCATTTT
TRBJ1-5	13	TRBV28	-	-	CASSFRGYQPQHF	TGTGCCAGCAGTTTCCGGGGTTATCAGCCCCAGCATTTT
TRBJ2-2	16	TRBV5-4	-	-	CASSPGGGTLRGELFF	TGTGCCAGCAGCCCCGGGGGTGGGACATTACGCGGGGAGCTGTTTTTT
TRBJ2-7	12	TRBV29-1	-	-	CSASEGTYEQYF	TGCAGCGCCTCAGAGGGCACTTACGAGCAGTACTTC
TRBJ2-6	15	TRBV5-5	-	-	CASSPQASGANVLTF	TGTGCCAGCAGCCCCCAGGCCTCTGGGGCCAACGTCCTGACTTTC
TRBJ1-5	18	TRBV15	TRBD1	-	CATSRDSGTGVGNQPQHF	TGTGCCACCAGCAGAGATAGTGGGACAGGGGTCGGGAATCAGCCCCAGCATTTT
TRBJ1-1	13	TRBV7-6	-	-	CASSLPGNAEAFF	TGTGCCAGCAGCTTACCAGGGAACGCTGAAGCTTTCTTT
TRBJ2-1	16	TRBV6-1	-	-	CASSESPGLSYNEQFF	TGTGCCAGCAGTGAAAGCCCAGGGTTGAGTTACAATGAGCAGTTCTTC
TRBJ2-1	16	TRBV11-2	-	-	CASSLVSLSSYNEQFF	TGTGCCAGCAGCTTAGTTTCATTGAGCTCCTACAATGAGCAGTTCTTC
TRBJ1-5	15	TRBV19	-	once	CASSIDSTNGQPQHF	TGTGCCAGTAGTATAGATTCTACGAATGGCCAGCCCCAGCATTTT
TRBJ2-7	12	TRBV19	-	-	CASIATRGEQYF	TGTGCCAGTATTGCCACTCGGGGTGAGCAGTACTTC
TRBJ2-7	15	TRBV2	-	-	CASSDISGNWNEQYF	TGTGCCAGCAGTGATATATCAGGGAACTGGAACGAGCAGTACTTC
TRBJ1-5	13	TRBV6-4	TRBD1	-	CASPGQGGQPQHF	TGTGCCAGCCCGGGACAGGGCGGACAGCCCCAGCATTTT
TRBJ2-7	15	TRBV6-1	TRBD1	-	CASSEGGTGFYEQYF	TGTGCCAGCAGTGAAGGAGGGACAGGGTTTTACGAGCAGTACTTC
TRBJ2-7	11	TRBV2	-	-	CASSPVAEQYF	TGTGCCAGCAGCCCCGTCGCGGAGCAGTACTTC
TRBJ2-1	16	TRBV14	TRBD1	once	CASSRRDRGPVNEQFF	TGTGCCAGCAGCCGGCGGGACAGGGGGCCAGTCAATGAGCAGTTCTTC
TRBJ2-5	17	TRBV6-4	TRBD1	-	CASSDSGTGGRQETQYF	TGTGCCAGCAGTGACTCAGGGACAGGGGGGAGACAAGAGACCCAGTACTTC
TRBJ1-5	16	TRBV27	-	once	CASSRTAIRGNQPQHF	TGTGCCAGCAGCCGGACAGCTATTAGGGGCAATCAGCCCCAGCATTTT
TRBJ1-1	13	TRBV5-1	-	-	CASSSVPNTEAFF	TGCGCCAGCAGCTCCGTCCCGAACACTGAAGCTTTCTTT
TRBJ1-6	15	TRBV24-1	-	once	CATPPWKAGNSPLHF	TGTGCCACCCCCCCCTGGAAAGCAGGGAATTCACCCCTCCACTTT
TRBJ1-4	12	TRBV7-2	-	-	CATGRPNEKLFF	TGTGCCACGGGACGGCCTAATGAAAAACTGTTTTTT
TRBJ2-5	17	TRBV9	TRBD2	few	CASSVLSGTSGTETQYF	TGTGCCAGCAGCGTACTATCCGGGACTAGCGGGACAGAGACCCAGTACTTC
TRBJ2-7	15	TRBV1	-	-	CTSSPRQVPRDEQYF	TGCACCAGCAGCCCCCGACAGGTCCCTAGGGACGAGCAGTACTTC
TRBJ2-1	14	TRBV5-1	-	-	CASSLGREYNEQFF	TGCGCCAGCAGCCTAGGCCGGGAGTACAATGAGCAGTTCTTC
TRBJ1-3	17	TRBV4-1	-	-	CASSQDRRGPSGNTIYF	TGCGCCAGCAGCCAAGATCGGAGGGGCCCCTCTGGAAACACCATATATTTT
TRBJ2-6	18	TRBV10-3	TRBD2	-	CAISERGREGSGANVLTF	TGTGCCATCAGTGAAAGGGGCAGGGAGGGCTCTGGGGCCAACGTCCTGACTTTC
TRBJ2-1	14	TRBV10-3	-	-	CAISESTTYNEQFF	TGTGCCATCAGTGAGTCGACAACGTACAATGAGCAGTTCTTC
TRBJ2-1	14	TRBV2	-	-	CASSGTWSSNEQFF	TGTGCCAGCAGTGGGACCTGGAGTAGCAATGAGCAGTTCTTC
TRBJ2-3	16	TRBV3-1/TRBV3-2	TRBD2	-	CASSQGPGLAADTQYF	TGTGCCAGCAGCCAGGGACCGGGACTAGCTGCAGATACGCAGTATTTT
TRBJ1-2	14	TRBV18	-	once	CASSPQGDLYGYTF	TGTGCCAGCTCACCACAGGGGGACCTATATGGCTACACCTTC
TRBJ2-1	15	TRBV28	TRBD2	-	CASLNGGLDYNEQFF	TGTGCCAGCCTAAATGGGGGACTAGATTACAATGAGCAGTTCTTC
TRBJ2-1	18	TRBV27	TRBD2	-	CASSQTSGRAVSYNEQFF	TGTGCCAGCAGTCAGACTAGCGGGAGGGCGGTTTCCTACAATGAGCAGTTCTTC
TRBJ2-7	17	TRBV6-4	TRBD2	-	CASSGRLAGGPNYEQYF	TGTGCCAGCAGCGGCCGACTAGCGGGAGGGCCAAACTACGAGCAGTACTTC
TRBJ2-3	17	TRBV6-1	TRBD1	once	CASSEGQGPMSTDTQYF	TGTGCCAGCAGTGAGGGACAGGGGCCGATGAGCACAGATACGCAGTATTTT
TRBJ2-7	15	TRBV5-5	-	-	CASSAPELAAYEQYF	TGTGCCAGCAGCGCGCCCGAACTAGCTGCCTACGAGCAGTACTTC
TRBJ1-5	17	TRBV10-3	TRBD1	-	CAISEGAKGASNQPQHF	TGTGCCATCAGTGAAGGGGCCAAGGGGGCCAGCAATCAGCCCCAGCATTTT
TRBJ2-1	15	TRBV2	TRBD2	-	CASSRSGRLNNEQFF	TGTGCCAGCAGCCGAAGCGGGAGGCTTAACAATGAGCAGTTCTTC
TRBJ1-2	16	TRBV4-1	-	-	CASSQGFDAGQSGYTF	TGCGCCAGCAGCCAAGGTTTTGACGCGGGGCAGTCGGGCTACACCTTC
TRBJ2-2	13	TRBV2	-	-	CASSWSGIGELFF	TGTGCCAGCAGTTGGTCAGGGATCGGGGAGCTGTTTTTT
TRBJ2-7	16	TRBV5-1	TRBD2	-	CASSPIGLADPYEQYF	TGCGCCAGCAGCCCGATCGGACTAGCAGACCCCTACGAGCAGTACTTC
TRBJ2-2	14	TRBV29-1	-	-	CSADGGANTGELFF	TGCAGCGCCGACGGGGGCGCGAACACCGGGGAGCTGTTTTTT
TRBJ2-1	15	TRBV5-1	TRBD1	-	CASSFQGDSYNEQFF	TGCGCCAGCAGCTTCCAGGGGGATTCCTACAATGAGCAGTTCTTC
TRBJ2-7	16	TRBV4-2	-	-	CASSQATWGPSYEQYF	TGTGCCAGCAGCCAAGCCACGTGGGGGCCTTCCTACGAGCAGTACTTC
TRBJ1-2	15	TRBV9	-	-	CASSSGASSGYGYTF	TGTGCCAGCAGCTCTGGAGCGAGTTCCGGCTATGGCTACACCTTC
TRBJ1-2	15	TRBV6-2/TRBV6-3	-	-	CASSYSGGVPSGYTF	TGTGCCAGCAGTTACTCGGGCGGGGTACCGAGTGGCTACACCTTC
TRBJ1-3	13	TRBV5-1	-	-	CASAVTSGNTIYF	TGCGCCAGCGCAGTCACCTCTGGAAACACCATATATTTT